The clone carrying this T cell receptor (beta chain) appeared once. Other nucleotide sequences from this sample produce the same CDR3. The sample belongs to a study of siplizumab effects on memory and regulatory T cells. TCRdb keeps only in-frame clones here, not all; method: immunoSEQ multiplex PCR. The table includes about 85,000 clones, 95% detected once. Between the trimmed V and J ends, which lost 4 bases and 3 bases, there was a span of 11 bases. The length of the CDR3 is 13 residues. CDR1 is SGDLS, CDR2 YYNGEE, per germline. V usage is TRBV9 and J usage is TRBJ2-7; D perhaps matches TRBD1 (6 bases). The specimen sequenced was CD8+ T cells sorted from blood. The receptor was derived from a human donor in good health. The CDR3: CASSPPDSYEQYF. CDR3 coding DNA: TGTGCCAGCAGCCCTCCGGACAGCTACGAGCAGTACTTC. The variable domain in full, with the rest retrieved from reference TRBV9 and TRBJ2-7, is DSGVTQTPKHLITATGQRVTLRCSPRSGDLSVYWYQQSLDQGLQFLIQYYNGEERAKGNILERFSAQQFPDLHSELNLSSLELGDSALYFCASSPPDSYEQYFGPGTRLTVT.